This TCR beta chain was captured in a study of pediatric ulcerative colitis. Study observations and caveats: A couple of patients had blood samples with substantially reduced template counts. Blood-derived T cells may be present in rectal pinch biopsies. Compared with controls, ulcerative colitis showed greater blood-rectum clone sharing.

Clones were read by immunoSEQ multiplex PCR, and TCRdb kept only the in-frame ones, dropping some. The sample shows approximately 37,000 clones, about 75% of them seen only once. The ends were cut back, 4 bases at V and 1 base at J, with 10 bases in the middle. Germline V gene sequence: CDR1 LNHDA, CDR2 SQIVND (reference sequence). The CDR3 runs to 14 residues. Notes on this clone: The antigen is unknown.

Rectal tissue came from one to two pinch biopsies taken at colonoscopy. The receptor was isolated from a boy between 10 and 17 years old with severe ulcerative colitis. Sequencing was performed on gut tissue. V gene TRBV19 combines with J gene TRBJ1-2; no clear D gene. CDR3 loop: CASSRANSNYGYTF. DNA of the CDR3: TGTGCCAGTAGTAGGGCGAACAGTAACTATGGCTACACCTTC.